This T cell receptor (beta chain) was identified during a study of shared clonotypes between healthy human individuals. Profiling relied on immunoSEQ multiplex PCR, and the TCRdb table lists in-frame clones only, not all of them. Of some 2,000,000 clones listed, 85% to 95% are singletons. Worth noting for this clone: What it binds is not known.

The study, taken as a whole, reports: Genetic and exposure-history diversity was limited by the small donor number.

Trimming removed 7 bases from V and 1 base from J; junction bases left unmatched: 9. This CDR3 has 17 residues. Germline CDR1 reads MDHEN; CDR2 reads SYDVKM. Specimen: naive CD4+ T cells sorted from blood. As for subset: CD45RA+ positively selected. This sequence was found in a man between 18 and 29 years old in good health. The J gene is TRBJ2-1, the V gene TRBV28; 11 bases line up with TRBD2. The CDR3 spells CASTVAGGPGSYNEQFF. CDR3 DNA sequence: TGTGCCAGCACCGTAGCGGGAGGGCCCGGGTCCTACAATGAGCAGTTCTTC. Full variable domain (rest looked up from reference TRBV28 and TRBJ2-1): DVKVTQSSRYLVKRTGEKVFLECVQDMDHENMFWYRQDPGLGLRLIYFSYDVKMKEKGDIPEGYSVSREKKERFSLILESASTNQTSMYLCASTVAGGPGSYNEQFFGPGTRLTVL.